This T cell receptor beta chain was sequenced for a study of blood T cell repertoires in COVID-19. Study at large: PBMCs, B-cell-depleted T cells, or T cells were the source of the cDNA or gDNA that made up the material.

The CDR3 has 13 amino acids. Trimming at V came to 4 bases and at J to 6 bases, leaving 3 bases not matched to a gene. CDR1 is GTSNPN, CDR2 SVGIG, per germline (reference sequence). Measured with immunoSEQ multiplex PCR; TCRdb has only the in-frame clones, and not every one. This sample carries fewer than 150,000 clones, about 88% of them seen once, and the ten largest clones take under 7%. Sequencing was carried out using peripheral blood. The clonotype originates from a human donor in a cohort sampled during active COVID-19. V is TRBV30 and J is TRBJ1-6; 7 positions agree with TRBD1. The DNA for the CDR3 is TGTGCCTGGAACCGGGACAGTAATTCACCCCTCCACTTT. Its protein product is CAWNRDSNSPLHF.